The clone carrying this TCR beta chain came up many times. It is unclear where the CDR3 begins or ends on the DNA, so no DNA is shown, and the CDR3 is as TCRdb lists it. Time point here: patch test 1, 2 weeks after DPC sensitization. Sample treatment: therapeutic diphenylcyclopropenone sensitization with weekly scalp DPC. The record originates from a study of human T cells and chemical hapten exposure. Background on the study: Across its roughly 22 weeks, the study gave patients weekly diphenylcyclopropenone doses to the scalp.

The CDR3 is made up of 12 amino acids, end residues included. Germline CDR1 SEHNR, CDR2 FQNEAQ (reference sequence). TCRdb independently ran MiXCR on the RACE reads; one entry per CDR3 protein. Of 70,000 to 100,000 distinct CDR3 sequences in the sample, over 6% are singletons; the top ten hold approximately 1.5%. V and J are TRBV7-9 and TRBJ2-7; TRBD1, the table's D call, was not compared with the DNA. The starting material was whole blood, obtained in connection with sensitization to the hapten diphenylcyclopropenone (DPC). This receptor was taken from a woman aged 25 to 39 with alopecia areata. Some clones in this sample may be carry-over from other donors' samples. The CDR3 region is CASSVGPGTEYF.